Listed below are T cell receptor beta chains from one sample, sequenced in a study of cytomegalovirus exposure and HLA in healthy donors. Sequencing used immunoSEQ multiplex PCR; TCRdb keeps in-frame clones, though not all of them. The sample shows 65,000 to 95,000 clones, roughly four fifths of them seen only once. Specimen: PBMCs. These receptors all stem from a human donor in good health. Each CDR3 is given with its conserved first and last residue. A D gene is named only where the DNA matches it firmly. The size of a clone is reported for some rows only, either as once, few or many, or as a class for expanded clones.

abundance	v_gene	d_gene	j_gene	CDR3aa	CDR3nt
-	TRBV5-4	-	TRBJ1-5	CASSLGPRSDQPQNF	TGTGCCAGCAGCTTGGGGCCTAGGAGCGATCAGCCCCAGAATTTT
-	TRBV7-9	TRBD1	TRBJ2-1	CASSWTGDQFF	TGTGCCAGCAGCTGGACAGGGGACCAGTTCTTC
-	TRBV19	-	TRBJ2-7	CASRSRETYEQYF	TGTGCCAGTCGATCACGCGAAACCTACGAGCAGTACTTC
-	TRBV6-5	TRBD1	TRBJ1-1	CASSSPDRGPEAFF	TGTGCCAGCAGTTCTCCCGACAGGGGTCCTGAAGCTTTCTTT
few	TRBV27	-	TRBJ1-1	CASSASPGLNTEAFF	TGTGCCAGCAGTGCGTCCCCGGGGTTGAACACTGAAGCTTTCTTT
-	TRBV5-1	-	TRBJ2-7	CASSRESGFSYEQYF	TGCGCCAGCAGCCGAGAATCGGGGTTCTCCTACGAGCAGTACTTC
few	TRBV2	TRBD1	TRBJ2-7	CASRPGQEMNIYEQYF	TGTGCCAGCAGGCCGGGACAGGAGATGAATATCTACGAGCAGTACTTC
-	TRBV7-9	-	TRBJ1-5	CASSLTGGNQPQHF	TGTGCCAGCAGCTTAACAGGTGGCAATCAGCCCCAGCATTTT
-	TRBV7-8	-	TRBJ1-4	CASSSGRGNEKLFF	TGTGCCAGCAGCTCGGGGAGGGGCAATGAAAAACTGTTTTTT
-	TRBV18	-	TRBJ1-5	CASSRTENQPQHF	TGTGCCAGCTCAAGGACAGAGAATCAGCCCCAGCATTTT
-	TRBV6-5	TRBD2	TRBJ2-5	CASSYPSGGEEGTQYF	TGTGCCAGCAGTTATCCTAGCGGGGGAGAGGAAGGGACCCAGTACTTC
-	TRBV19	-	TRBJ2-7	CASSGQDISYEQYF	TGTGCCAGTAGTGGGCAGGACATCTCCTACGAGCAGTACTTC
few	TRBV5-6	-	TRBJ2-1	CASSLVSQGRFF	TGTGCCAGCAGCTTGGTTTCCCAGGGGAGGTTCTTC
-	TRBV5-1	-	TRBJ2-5	CASSSRVFGETQYF	TGCGCCAGCAGCTCCCGGGTCTTCGGGGAGACCCAGTACTTC
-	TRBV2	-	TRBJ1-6	CASSGGRQVYSYNSPLHF	TGTGCCAGCAGTGGGGGGAGACAGGTTTACTCCTATAATTCACCCCTCCACTTT
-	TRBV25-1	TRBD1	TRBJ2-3	CASGQGGEDTQYF	TGTGCCAGCGGACAGGGTGGTGAAGATACGCAGTATTTT
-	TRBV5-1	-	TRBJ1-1	CASSLIPGPDTEAFF	TGCGCCAGCAGCTTGATACCTGGTCCGGACACTGAAGCTTTCTTT
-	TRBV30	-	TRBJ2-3	CAWSVLDTDTQYF	TGTGCCTGGAGTGTGCTAGATACAGATACGCAGTATTTT
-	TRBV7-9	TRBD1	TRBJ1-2	CASSLASTGQIANYGYTF	TGTGCCAGCAGCTTGGCAAGCACGGGACAGATAGCTAACTATGGCTACACCTTC
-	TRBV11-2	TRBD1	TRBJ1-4	CASSSSGQGAGMEKLFF	TGTGCCAGCAGCTCTTCAGGACAGGGGGCTGGTATGGAAAAACTGTTTTTT
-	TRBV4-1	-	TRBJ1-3	CASSQDDWVEGNTIYF	TGCGCCAGCAGCCAAGACGACTGGGTTGAAGGAAACACCATATATTTT
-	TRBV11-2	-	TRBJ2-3	CASSLETGRVPDTQYF	TGTGCCAGCAGCTTAGAAACAGGGCGAGTACCGGATACGCAGTATTTT